This passage covers 5 T cell receptor beta chains from one sample sequenced in a study of shared clonotypes between healthy human individuals. The assay was immunoSEQ multiplex PCR, and TCRdb's table has in-frame clones only and misses some. This sample yields about half a million clones, of which almost 80% are seen a single time; about 11% belongs to the top ten. The sample was PBMCs. These receptors were obtained from a woman aged 40 to 50 in good health. Some clones in this sample may be carry-over from other donors' samples.

Notes on this clone: A read error may produce the germline difference seen at one junction end. V is TRBV6-1 and J is TRBJ1-1; TRBD1 is a possible D gene (5 bases). The CDR3 sequence is 13 residues long. Per germline, CDR1 MNHNS and CDR2 SASEGT. In nucleotides, the CDR3 is TGTGCCATCAGACTGTACGCGGACACTGAAGCCTTCTTT. It encodes CAIRLYADTEAFF.

V usage is TRBV19 and J usage is TRBJ2-2; 10 nucleotides align to TRBD1. The CDR3 has 17 residues. V lost 3 bases and J lost 0; bases outside the gene matches: 4. The germline gives CDR1 LNHDA, CDR2 SQIVND (reference sequence). The DNA for the CDR3 is TGTGCCAGTAGTATGGACAGGGGGGGTACGAACACCGGGGAGCTGTTTTTT. Translation: CASSMDRGGTNTGELFF. Full variable domain (outside the CDR3, taken from reference TRBV19 and TRBJ2-2): DGGITQSPKYLFRKEGQNVTLSCEQNLNHDAMYWYRQDPGQGLRLIYYSQIVNDFQKGDIAEGYSVSREKKESFPLTVTSAQKNPTAFYLCASSMDRGGTNTGELFFGEGSRLTVL.

In the case of this clone: This may be a read error, as it is one base from a much larger clone. Other DNA sequences from this sample encode an identical CDR3 as well. The J gene is TRBJ2-7, the V gene TRBV6-5; the D gene is possibly TRBD1 (6 bases). Germline V gene lookup returns CDR1 MNHEY and CDR2 SVGAGI. The CDR3 has 15 amino acids. CDR3 sequence: CASSGPGHLSYEQYF. CDR3 DNA: TGTGCCAGCAGTGGACCGGGACACCTCTCCTACGAACAGTACTTC.

The V gene is TRBV6-6, the J gene TRBJ2-3; D is perhaps TRBD2 (6 bases). The CDR3 runs to 15 residues. CDR1 is MNHNY and CDR2 is SVGAGI in the germline V gene (reference sequence). V lost 5 bases and J 0 bases, leaving 12 bases between the germline ends. CDR3 sequence reads: CASSRRDSSTDTQYF. The DNA for the CDR3 is TGTGCCAGCAGTCGCCGGGACTCCAGCACAGATACGCAGTATTTT.

This sequence joins TRBV6-1 and TRBJ2-7; tentative D call: TRBD1 (5 bases). Trimming took off 4 bases at V and 4 bases at J, with 8 bases between the two ends. From germline, CDR1 is MNHNS and CDR2 SASEGT. The CDR3 consists of 12 residues. CDR3 nucleotides: TGTGCCAGCAGTGGCAGACAGTACGAGCAGTACTTC. Translation: CASSGRQYEQYF.